There are many counts of the clone carrying this TCR beta chain. The sample originates from a study of T cells in Graves' hyperthyroidism and ophthalmopathy. Germline-derived CDR1 and CDR2 are SGHAT and FQNNGV. The CDR3 spans 11 residues. Trimming removed 1 base at V and 11 bases at J, with 8 bases between. The CDR3 regions of TCR beta were amplified from RNA transcripts. The TCR CDR3 first-round RT-PCR relied on the HTBI primer set. TCRdb redid the calling of the multiplex PCR reads with MiXCR, one entry per CDR3 protein. The table shows 450,000 to 650,000 distinct CDR3 sequences, with approximately 14% occurring only once.

This chain uses TRBV11-2 with TRBJ1-1; D is unresolved. The sequence derives from a woman under 30 with Graves' ophthalmopathy. Sequencing input: blood. The CDR3: CASSLGWSAFF. DNA for the CDR3: TGTGCCAGCAGCTTAGGGTGGAGCGCTTTCTTT.